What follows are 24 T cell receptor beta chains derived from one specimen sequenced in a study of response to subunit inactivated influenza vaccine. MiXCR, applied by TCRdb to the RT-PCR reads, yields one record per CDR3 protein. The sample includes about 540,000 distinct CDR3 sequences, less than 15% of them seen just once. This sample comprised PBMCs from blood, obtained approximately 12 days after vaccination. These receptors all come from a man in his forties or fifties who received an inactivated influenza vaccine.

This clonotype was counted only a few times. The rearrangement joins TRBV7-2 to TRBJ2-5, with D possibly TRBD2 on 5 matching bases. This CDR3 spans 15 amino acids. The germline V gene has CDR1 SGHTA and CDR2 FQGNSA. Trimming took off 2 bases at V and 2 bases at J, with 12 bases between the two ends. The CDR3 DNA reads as TGTGCCAGCAGCTTAAATGCAGCGGCACAAGAGACCCAGTACTTC. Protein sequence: CASSLNAAAQETQYF. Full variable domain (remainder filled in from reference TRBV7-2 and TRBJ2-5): GAGVSQSPSNKVTEKGKDVELRCDPISGHTALYWYRQSLGQGLEFLIYFQGNSAPDKSGLPSDRFSAERTGGSVSTLTIQRTQQEDSAVYLCASSLNAAAQETQYFGPGTRLLVL.

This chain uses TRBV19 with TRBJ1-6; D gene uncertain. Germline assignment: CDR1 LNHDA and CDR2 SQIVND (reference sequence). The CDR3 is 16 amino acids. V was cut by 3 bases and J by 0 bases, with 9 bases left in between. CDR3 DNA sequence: TGTGCCAGTAGTATGCGGAGAAACTCCTATAATTCACCCCTCCACTTT. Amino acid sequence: CASSMRRNSYNSPLHF.

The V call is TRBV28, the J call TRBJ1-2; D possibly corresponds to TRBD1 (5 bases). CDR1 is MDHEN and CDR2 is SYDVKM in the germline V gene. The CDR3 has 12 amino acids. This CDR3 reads CAGGTALYGYTF. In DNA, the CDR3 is TGTGCGGGGGGTACGGCTCTCTATGGCTACACCTTC.

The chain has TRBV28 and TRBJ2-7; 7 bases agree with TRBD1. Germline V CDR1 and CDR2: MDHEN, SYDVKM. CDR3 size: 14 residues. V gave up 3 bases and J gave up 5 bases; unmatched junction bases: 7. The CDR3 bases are TGTGCCAGCAGTTTTACAGGGGAGTCCGACGAGCAGTACTTC. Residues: CASSFTGESDEQYF.

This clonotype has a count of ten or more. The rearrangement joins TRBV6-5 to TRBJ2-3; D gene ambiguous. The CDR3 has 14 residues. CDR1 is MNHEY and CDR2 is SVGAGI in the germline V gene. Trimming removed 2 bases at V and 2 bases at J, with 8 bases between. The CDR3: CASSYRALTDTQYF. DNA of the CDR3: TGTGCCAGCAGTTACCGGGCCCTCACAGATACGCAGTATTTT.

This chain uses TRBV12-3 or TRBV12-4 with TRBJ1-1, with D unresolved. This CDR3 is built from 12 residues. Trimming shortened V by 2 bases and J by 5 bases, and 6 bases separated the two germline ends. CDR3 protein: CASSLMVTEAFF. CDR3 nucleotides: TGTGCCAGCAGTTTAATGGTAACTGAAGCTTTCTTT.

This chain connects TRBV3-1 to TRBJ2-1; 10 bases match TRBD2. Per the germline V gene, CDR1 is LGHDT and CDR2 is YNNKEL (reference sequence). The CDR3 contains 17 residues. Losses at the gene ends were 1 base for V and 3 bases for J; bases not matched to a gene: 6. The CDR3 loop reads CASSQGLAGAVYNEQFF. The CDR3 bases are TGTGCCAGCAGCCAAGGGCTAGCGGGAGCGGTCTACAATGAGCAGTTCTTC.

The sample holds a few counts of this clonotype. Here the CDR3 reads CASSLGASGFNEQFF. DNA of the CDR3: TGTGCCAGCAGCTTAGGGGCTAGCGGGTTCAATGAGCAGTTCTTC. The chain recombines TRBV7-6 with TRBJ2-1; 8 nucleotides agree with TRBD2. This CDR3 is built from 15 residues. With 1 base clipped from V and 6 bases from J, the junction kept 5 bases outside the gene matches. The germline gives CDR1 SGHVS, CDR2 FNYEAQ.

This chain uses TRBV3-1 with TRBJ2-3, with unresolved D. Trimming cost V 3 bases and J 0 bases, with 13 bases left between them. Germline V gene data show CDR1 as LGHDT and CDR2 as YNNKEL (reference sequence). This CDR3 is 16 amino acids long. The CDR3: CASSQDPETSTDTQYF. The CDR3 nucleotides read TGTGCCAGCAGCCAGGACCCTGAAACTAGCACAGATACGCAGTATTTT.

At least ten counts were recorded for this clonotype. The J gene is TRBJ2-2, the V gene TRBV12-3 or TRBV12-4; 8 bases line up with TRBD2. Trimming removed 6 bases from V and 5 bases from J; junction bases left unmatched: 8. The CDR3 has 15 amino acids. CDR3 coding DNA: TGTGCCAGCAGCCCGGGACTAGGGAATACCGGGGAGCTGTTTTTT. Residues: CASSPGLGNTGELFF.

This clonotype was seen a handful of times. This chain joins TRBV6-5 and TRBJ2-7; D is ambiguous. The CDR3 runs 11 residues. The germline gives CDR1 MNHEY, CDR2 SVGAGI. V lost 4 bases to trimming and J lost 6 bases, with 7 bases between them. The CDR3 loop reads CASSSLREQYF. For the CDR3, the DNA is TGTGCCAGCAGTTCTCTGCGCGAGCAGTACTTC.

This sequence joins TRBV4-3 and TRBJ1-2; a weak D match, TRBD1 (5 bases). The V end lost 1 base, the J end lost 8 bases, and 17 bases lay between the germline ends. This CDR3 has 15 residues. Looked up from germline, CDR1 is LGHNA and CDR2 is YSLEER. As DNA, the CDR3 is TGCGCCAGCAGCCAAGTCGCCAGGGATAGAGGAGGCTACACCTTC. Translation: CASSQVARDRGGYTF.

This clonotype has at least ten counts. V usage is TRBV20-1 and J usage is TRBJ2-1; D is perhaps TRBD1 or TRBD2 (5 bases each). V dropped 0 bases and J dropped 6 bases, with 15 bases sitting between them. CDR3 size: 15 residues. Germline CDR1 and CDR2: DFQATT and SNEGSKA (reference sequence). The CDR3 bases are TGCAGTGCTAGAGATCGGGGCGTATCGGGCAATGAGCAGTTCTTC. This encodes CSARDRGVSGNEQFF.

CDR3 coding DNA: TGCGCCAGCAGCGTGGACTACGGGCGGGCAAGGGAGCAGTTCTTC. It encodes CASSVDYGRAREQFF. The chain uses TRBV5-1 and TRBJ2-1, with D perhaps TRBD2 (6 bases). The germline CDR1 and CDR2 sequences are SGHRS and YFSETQ. V was shortened by 4 bases and J by 10 bases, with 21 bases between the two germline ends. The CDR3 has 15 residues. Using reference TRBV5-1 and TRBJ2-1 for the parts outside the CDR3, the full variable domain is KAGVTQTPRYLIKTRGQQVTLSCSPISGHRSVSWYQQTPGQGLQFLFEYFSETQRNKGNFPGRFSGRQFSNSRSEMNVSTLELGDSALYLCASSVDYGRAREQFFGPGTRLTVL.

The CDR3 DNA reads TGCGCCAGCAGCCTAGGGGTGGGTTTCAATCAGCCCCAGCATTTT. It yields the protein CASSLGVGFNQPQHF. The chain employs TRBV5-1 and TRBJ1-5; D possibly corresponds to TRBD1 (5 bases). The CDR3 totals 15 residues. V lost 4 bases to trimming and J lost 3 bases, with 14 bases between them. Germline V CDR1 and CDR2: SGHRS, YFSETQ.

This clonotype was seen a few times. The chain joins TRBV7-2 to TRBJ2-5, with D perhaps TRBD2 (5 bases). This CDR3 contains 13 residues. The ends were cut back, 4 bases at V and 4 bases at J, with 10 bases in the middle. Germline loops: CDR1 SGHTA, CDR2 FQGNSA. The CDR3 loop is CASSSGIGETQYF. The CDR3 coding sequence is TGTGCCAGCAGCTCCGGGATAGGAGAGACCCAGTACTTC.

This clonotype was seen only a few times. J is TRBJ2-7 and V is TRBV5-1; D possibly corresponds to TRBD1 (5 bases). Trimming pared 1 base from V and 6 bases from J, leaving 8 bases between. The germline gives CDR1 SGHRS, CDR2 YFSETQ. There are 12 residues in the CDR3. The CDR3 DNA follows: TGCGCCAGCAGCTTGCCAGGGTCCGAGCAGTACTTC. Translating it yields CASSLPGSEQYF.

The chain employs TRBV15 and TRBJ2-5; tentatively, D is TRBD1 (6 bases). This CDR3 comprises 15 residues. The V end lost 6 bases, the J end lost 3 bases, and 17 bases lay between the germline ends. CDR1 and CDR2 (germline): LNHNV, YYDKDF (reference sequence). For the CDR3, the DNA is TGTGCCACCAGATCCCACGGGGCAGGGGAAGAGACCCAGTACTTC. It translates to CATRSHGAGEETQYF.

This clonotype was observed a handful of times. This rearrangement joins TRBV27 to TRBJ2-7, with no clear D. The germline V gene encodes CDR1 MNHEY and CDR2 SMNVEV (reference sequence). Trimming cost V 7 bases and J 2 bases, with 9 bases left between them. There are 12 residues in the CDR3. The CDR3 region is CASKGRTYEQYF. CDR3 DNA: TGTGCCAGCAAGGGCAGGACCTACGAGCAGTACTTC.

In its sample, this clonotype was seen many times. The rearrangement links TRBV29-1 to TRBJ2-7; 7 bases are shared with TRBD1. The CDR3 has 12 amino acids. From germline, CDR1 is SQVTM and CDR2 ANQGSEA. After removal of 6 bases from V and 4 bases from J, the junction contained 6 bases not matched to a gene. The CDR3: CSVARDSYEQYF. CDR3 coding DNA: TGCAGCGTAGCCCGGGACAGTTACGAGCAGTACTTC.

Here the CDR3 reads CSARDPFYEQYF. The DNA for the CDR3 is TGCAGTGCTAGAGATCCTTTTTACGAGCAGTACTTC. This chain uses TRBV20-1 with TRBJ2-7; D is unresolved. The CDR3 extends over 12 amino acids. CDR1 and CDR2 (germline): DFQATT, SNEGSKA (reference sequence). The V and J ends lost 0 bases and 4 bases respectively, with 7 bases between them.

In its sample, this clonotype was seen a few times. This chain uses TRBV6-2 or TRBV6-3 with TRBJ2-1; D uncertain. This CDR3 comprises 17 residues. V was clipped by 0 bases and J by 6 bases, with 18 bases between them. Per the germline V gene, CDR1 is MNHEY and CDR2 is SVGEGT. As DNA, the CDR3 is TGTGCCAGCAGTTACTCCTTGGAGATACACCCCTTCAATGAGCAGTTCTTC. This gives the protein CASSYSLEIHPFNEQFF.

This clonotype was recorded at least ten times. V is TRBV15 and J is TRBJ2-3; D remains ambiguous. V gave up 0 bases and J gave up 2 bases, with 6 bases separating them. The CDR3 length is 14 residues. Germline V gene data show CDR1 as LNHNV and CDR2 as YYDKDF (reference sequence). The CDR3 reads CATSRDLNTDTQYF. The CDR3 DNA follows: TGTGCCACCAGCAGAGATCTTAACACAGATACGCAGTATTTT.

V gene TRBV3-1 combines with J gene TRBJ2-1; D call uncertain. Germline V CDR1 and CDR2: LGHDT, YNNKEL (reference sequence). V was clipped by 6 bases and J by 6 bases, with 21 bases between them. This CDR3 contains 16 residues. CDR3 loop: CASSLWGSHSLNEQFF. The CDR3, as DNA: TGTGCCAGCAGTTTATGGGGTAGTCATTCCCTCAATGAGCAGTTCTTC.